These 21 T cell receptor beta chains came from one sample sequenced in a study of CD8+ T cells in alopecia areata. cDNA prepared by RNA extraction and subsequent reverse transcription served as the template for sequencing. Sequencing was performed with immunoSEQ multiplex PCR; in TCRdb, only in-frame clones are kept and a portion is missing. The sample records about 250,000 clones, roughly two thirds being singletons. Sequenced here: CD4+ T cells sorted from blood, sampled at week 0. The receptors shown here come from a human donor with alopecia areata.

The chain joins TRBV7-9 to TRBJ2-2; D is unresolved. The V gene lost 2 bases and the J gene lost 5 bases, with 12 bases spanning the gap. Per germline, CDR1 SEHNR and CDR2 FQNEAQ (reference sequence). The CDR3 totals 15 residues. The DNA of the CDR3 is TGTGCCAGCAGCTTATATCCAGGTTCGACCGGGGAGCTGTTTTTT. Translation: CASSLYPGSTGELFF.

Only one count was recorded for this clone. This same CDR3 is encoded by further DNA sequences in the sample. The CDR3 DNA sequence: TGCAGCGTTGGGGGACAGGACTATGGCTACACCTTC. Translation: CSVGGQDYGYTF. The gene calls are TRBV29-1 and TRBJ1-2, with 8 bases matching TRBD1. Germline CDR1 reads SQVTM; CDR2 reads ANQGSEA. The V segment lost 4 bases and the J segment 3 bases; nucleotides outside the gene matches: 1. This CDR3 comprises 12 residues.

This clone was counted a few times. This CDR3 reads CASSLDRGPETQYF. CDR3 sequence (DNA): TGTGCCAGCAGCTTGGACAGGGGGCCAGAGACCCAGTACTTC. The V gene is TRBV7-9, the J gene TRBJ2-5; 11 bases fit TRBD1. The V gene end was trimmed by 3 bases and the J gene end by 4 bases; junction bases not matched to a gene: 1. Germline CDR1 SEHNR, CDR2 FQNEAQ (reference sequence). This CDR3 has 14 amino acids.

The V and J genes are TRBV5-6 and TRBJ2-7; the match to TRBD1 covers 7 bases. This CDR3 is 13 amino acids long. Germline CDR1 reads SGHDT; CDR2 reads YYEEEE. V trimming: 3 bases; J trimming: 2 bases; junction bases outside the gene matches: 2. CDR3 loop: CASSYGQAYEQYF. The CDR3 DNA sequence: TGTGCCAGCAGCTACGGACAGGCCTACGAGCAGTACTTC.

Only one count was recorded for this clone. The V gene is TRBV30, the J gene TRBJ1-1, with D unclear. Germline values: CDR1 GTSNPN, CDR2 SVGIG (reference sequence). The CDR3 is 12 amino acids. Trimming stripped 2 bases from V and 8 bases from J, with 12 bases between. The CDR3 loop reads CAWSLGAVEAFF. For the CDR3, the DNA is TGTGCCTGGAGTTTAGGAGCAGTGGAAGCTTTCTTT.

This clone was seen only once. The CDR3 loop reads CSAPGSTWGTDTQYF. CDR3 DNA: TGCAGCGCCCCCGGGTCTACCTGGGGGACAGATACGCAGTATTTT. The gene calls are TRBV29-1 and TRBJ2-3, with D perhaps being TRBD1 or TRBD2 (5 bases each). Looked up from germline, CDR1 is SQVTM and CDR2 is ANQGSEA. Trimming stripped 7 bases from V and 3 bases from J, with 20 bases between. The CDR3 loop spans 15 amino acids.

Points on this clone: Different DNA sequences within this sample yield the same CDR3. The chain is built from TRBV5-1 and TRBJ1-1, with D unclear. The CDR3 runs 13 residues. Trimming removed 0 bases at V and 0 bases at J, with 3 bases between. Germline values: CDR1 SGHRS, CDR2 YFSETQ. CDR3 sequence reads: CASSLAVNTEAFF. In DNA form, the CDR3 reads TGCGCCAGCAGCTTGGCCGTGAACACTGAAGCTTTCTTT.

The gene calls are TRBV7-9 and TRBJ2-5; 12 bases line up with TRBD1. The J segment lost 5 bases and the V segment lost 8 bases, leaving 18 bases of the junction unmatched. The CDR3 is made up of 18 amino acids. The germline CDR1 and CDR2 sequences are SEHNR and FQNEAQ (reference sequence). The CDR3 region is CASPPDRDRGRSGETQYF. The CDR3 DNA is TGTGCCAGCCCCCCCGACAGGGACAGGGGGCGATCAGGGGAGACCCAGTACTTC.

This chain uses TRBV7-2 with TRBJ1-6; D unresolved. V lost 5 bases and J 7 bases, leaving 6 bases between the germline ends. Per the germline V gene, CDR1 is SGHTA and CDR2 is FQGNSA. The CDR3 runs 12 residues. In nucleotides, the CDR3 is TGTGCCAGCAGCCGCTACAATTCACCCCTCCACTTT. Residues: CASSRYNSPLHF.

This chain joins TRBV6-5 and TRBJ1-4; no definite D call. This CDR3 comprises 15 residues. V gave up 0 bases and J gave up 1 base, with 6 bases separating them. CDR1 is MNHEY and CDR2 is SVGAGI in the germline V gene. The CDR3: CASSYSPVTNEKLFF. CDR3 sequence (DNA): TGTGCCAGCAGTTACTCGCCGGTAACTAATGAAAAACTGTTTTTT.

The sample holds one count of this clone. This chain uses TRBV30 with TRBJ2-7; D is uncertain. The CDR3 loop spans 11 amino acids. Looked up from germline, CDR1 is GTSNPN and CDR2 is SVGIG (reference sequence). The germline V and J ends were trimmed by 1 base and 7 bases, with 8 bases remaining between them. The CDR3 sequence is CAWSGSWEQYF. Here the CDR3 DNA reads TGTGCCTGGAGTGGCTCTTGGGAGCAGTACTTC.

This chain links TRBV5-1 with TRBJ1-1; a weak D match, TRBD1 (5 bases). The germline V and J ends were trimmed by 0 bases and 5 bases, with 11 bases remaining between them. CDR1 and CDR2 from the germline V gene are SGHRS and YFSETQ. CDR3 length: 14 amino acids. Here the CDR3 DNA reads TGCGCCAGCAGCTTGGATCCAGGGAAGACTGAAGCTTTCTTT. This encodes CASSLDPGKTEAFF. Supplemented by reference TRBV5-1 and TRBJ1-1, the full variable domain reads KAGVTQTPRYLIKTRGQQVTLSCSPISGHRSVSWYQQTPGQGLQFLFEYFSETQRNKGNFPGRFSGRQFSNSRSEMNVSTLELGDSALYLCASSLDPGKTEAFFGQGTRLTVV.

The V and J genes are TRBV6-1 and TRBJ1-4; D gene unclear. Germline loops: CDR1 MNHNS, CDR2 SASEGT. Trimming shortened V by 1 base and J by 7 bases, and 10 bases separated the two germline ends. The CDR3 runs 14 residues. This CDR3 is CASSEGGLGEKLFF. As DNA, the CDR3 is TGTGCCAGCAGTGAAGGAGGGTTAGGTGAAAAACTGTTTTTT.

This clone has a handful of counts. The chain is built from TRBV11-2 and TRBJ2-1, with D maybe TRBD1 (5 bases). The CDR3 length is 12 residues. Per the germline V gene, CDR1 is SGHAT and CDR2 is FQNNGV. The V and J ends lost 9 bases and 7 bases respectively, with 13 bases between them. CDR3 region: CASSGAGNEQFF. The CDR3 nucleotides read TGTGCCAGTAGTGGGGCAGGGAATGAGCAGTTCTTC.

Of note for this clone: A junction boundary mismatches the germline segment, possibly from a read error. The chain carries TRBV6-5 and TRBJ2-5; D is ambiguous. CDR1 is MNHEY, CDR2 SVGAGI, per germline. This CDR3 has 14 amino acids. CDR3 nucleotides: TGTGCCAGCAGTTTGGACCCGACCCAAGTGACCCAGTACTTC. Protein sequence: CASSLDPTQVTQYF.

The chain recombines TRBV30 with TRBJ2-1, with 12 bases that match TRBD1. The CDR3 is made up of 16 amino acids. CDR1 and CDR2 from the germline V gene are GTSNPN and SVGIG (reference sequence). J was trimmed by 6 bases and V by 1 base; bases with no gene match: 7. Written as DNA, the CDR3 is TGTGCCTGGAGTGAGGGGGACAGGGGGCAAATCAATGAGCAGTTCTTC. This encodes CAWSEGDRGQINEQFF.

The gene calls are TRBV29-1 and TRBJ1-2, with 9 bases identical to TRBD1. V lost 7 bases and J lost 4; bases outside the gene matches: 4. The CDR3 runs 12 residues. In germline, CDR1 is SQVTM, CDR2 ANQGSEA. CDR3 protein: CSEQGAGYGYTF. CDR3 nucleotide sequence: TGCAGCGAACAGGGGGCCGGCTATGGCTACACCTTC.

This chain links TRBV29-1 with TRBJ2-3; D not certain. CDR1 is SQVTM, CDR2 ANQGSEA, per germline. The CDR3 contains 14 residues. The V and J ends lost 4 bases and 0 bases respectively, with 11 bases between them. DNA for the CDR3: TGCAGCGTTGGGTGGATCGGGAGCACAGATACGCAGTATTTT. Translated, it gives CSVGWIGSTDTQYF.

The gene calls are TRBV30 and TRBJ2-5; 13 bases match TRBD2. The CDR3 covers 16 residues. Germline V gives CDR1 GTSNPN, CDR2 SVGIG (reference sequence). J lost 5 bases, V lost 2 bases, and 8 bases had no gene match. CDR3 nucleotides: TGTGCCTGGAGTAAGGGACTAGCGGGACCCGGGGAGACCCAGTACTTC. Residues: CAWSKGLAGPGETQYF.

This rearrangement joins TRBV9 to TRBJ1-2; 7 nucleotides match TRBD1. Unmatched junction bases numbered 2, after V lost 2 bases and J lost 1 base. Germline CDR1 and CDR2: SGDLS and YYNGEE. The CDR3 has 14 amino acids. The CDR3 sequence is CASSVGQINYGYTF. The DNA for the CDR3 is TGTGCCAGCAGCGTGGGACAGATTAACTATGGCTACACCTTC.

V usage is TRBV29-1 and J usage is TRBJ1-2; D unresolved. V lost 7 bases to trimming and J lost 6 bases, with 15 bases between them. The CDR3 is 12 residues long. Germline V CDR1 and CDR2: SQVTM, ANQGSEA. CDR3 protein: CSAGGGNDGYTF. Here the CDR3 DNA reads TGCAGCGCCGGAGGTGGAAACGATGGCTACACCTTC.